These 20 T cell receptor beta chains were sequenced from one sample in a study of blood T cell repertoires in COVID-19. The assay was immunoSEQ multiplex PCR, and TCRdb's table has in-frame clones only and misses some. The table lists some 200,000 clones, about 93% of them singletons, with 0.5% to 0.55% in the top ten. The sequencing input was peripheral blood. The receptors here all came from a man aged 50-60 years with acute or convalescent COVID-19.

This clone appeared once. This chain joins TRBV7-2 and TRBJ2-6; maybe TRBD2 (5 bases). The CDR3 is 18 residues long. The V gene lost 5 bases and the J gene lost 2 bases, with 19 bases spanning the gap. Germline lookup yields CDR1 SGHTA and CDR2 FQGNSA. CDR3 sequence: CASSPTATTVAGANVLTF. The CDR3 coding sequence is TGTGCCAGCAGCCCCACGGCGACTACCGTAGCTGGGGCCAACGTCCTGACTTTC.

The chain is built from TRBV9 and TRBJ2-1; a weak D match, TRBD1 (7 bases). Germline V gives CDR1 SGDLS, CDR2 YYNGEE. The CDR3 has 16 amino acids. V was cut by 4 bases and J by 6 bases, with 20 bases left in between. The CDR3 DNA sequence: TGTGCCAGCAGCTCGGTGGCGGGGACAGTCTCCAATGAGCAGTTCTTC. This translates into CASSSVAGTVSNEQFF.

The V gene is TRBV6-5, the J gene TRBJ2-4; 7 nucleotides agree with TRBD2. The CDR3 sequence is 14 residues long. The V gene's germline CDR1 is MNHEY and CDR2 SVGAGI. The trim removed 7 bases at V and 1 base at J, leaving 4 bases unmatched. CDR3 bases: TGTGCCAGCATGGGAGGGCTGGCCAAAAACATTCAGTACTTC. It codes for CASMGGLAKNIQYF.

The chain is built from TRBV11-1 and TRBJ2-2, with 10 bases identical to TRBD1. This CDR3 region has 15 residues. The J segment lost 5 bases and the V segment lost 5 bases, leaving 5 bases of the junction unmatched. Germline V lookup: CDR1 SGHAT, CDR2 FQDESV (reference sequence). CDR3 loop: CASSRDRGPTGELFF. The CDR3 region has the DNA TGTGCCAGCAGCCGGGACAGGGGACCTACCGGGGAGCTGTTTTTT.

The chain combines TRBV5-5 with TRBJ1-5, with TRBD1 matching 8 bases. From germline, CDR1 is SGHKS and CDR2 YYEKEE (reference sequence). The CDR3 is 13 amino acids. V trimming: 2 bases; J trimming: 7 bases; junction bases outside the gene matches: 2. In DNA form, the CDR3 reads TGTGCCAGCAGCTTCGACAGGGGCCAGCCCCAGCATTTT. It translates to CASSFDRGQPQHF. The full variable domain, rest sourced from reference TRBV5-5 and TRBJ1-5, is DAGVTQSPTHLIKTRGQQVTLRCSPISGHKSVSWYQQVLGQGPQFIFQYYEKEERGRGNFPDRFSARQFPNYSSELNVNALLLGDSALYLCASSFDRGQPQHFGDGTRLSIL.

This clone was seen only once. The CDR3, as DNA: TGTGCCAGCTCACCCCGGGACAGCTTTGAAAAACTGTTTTTT. As protein: CASSPRDSFEKLFF. The V and J genes are TRBV18 and TRBJ1-4; 7 bases align to TRBD1. The CDR3 is 14 residues long. Trimming at V came to 3 bases and at J to 7 bases, leaving 5 bases not matched to a gene. Looked up from germline, CDR1 is KGHSH and CDR2 is LQKENI.

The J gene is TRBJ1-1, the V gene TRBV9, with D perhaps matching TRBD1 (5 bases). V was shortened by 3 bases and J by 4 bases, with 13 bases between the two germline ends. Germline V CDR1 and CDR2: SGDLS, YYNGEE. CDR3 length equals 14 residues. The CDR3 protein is CASSAGGGITEAFF. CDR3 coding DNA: TGTGCCAGCAGCGCTGGGGGAGGTATCACTGAAGCTTTCTTT.

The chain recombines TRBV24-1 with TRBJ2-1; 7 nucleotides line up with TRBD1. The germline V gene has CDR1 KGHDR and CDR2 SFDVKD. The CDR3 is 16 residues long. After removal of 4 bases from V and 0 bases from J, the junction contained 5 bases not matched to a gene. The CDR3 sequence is CATSEGDSSSYNEQFF. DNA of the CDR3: TGTGCCACCAGTGAGGGGGACAGCAGCTCCTACAATGAGCAGTTCTTC.

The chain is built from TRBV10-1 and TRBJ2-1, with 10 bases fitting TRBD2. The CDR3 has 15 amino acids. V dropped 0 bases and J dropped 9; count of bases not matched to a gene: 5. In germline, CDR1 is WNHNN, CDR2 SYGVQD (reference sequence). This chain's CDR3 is CASSESEREGLEQFF. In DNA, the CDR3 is TGCGCCAGCAGTGAGTCAGAGCGGGAGGGCCTTGAGCAGTTCTTC.

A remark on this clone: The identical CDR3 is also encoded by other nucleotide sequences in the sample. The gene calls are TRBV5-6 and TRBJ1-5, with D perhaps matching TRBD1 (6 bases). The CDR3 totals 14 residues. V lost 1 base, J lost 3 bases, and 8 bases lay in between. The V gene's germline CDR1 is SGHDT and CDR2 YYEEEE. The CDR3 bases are TGTGCCAGCAGCTTGACAGGGTCCAATCAGCCCCAGCATTTT. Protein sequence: CASSLTGSNQPQHF.

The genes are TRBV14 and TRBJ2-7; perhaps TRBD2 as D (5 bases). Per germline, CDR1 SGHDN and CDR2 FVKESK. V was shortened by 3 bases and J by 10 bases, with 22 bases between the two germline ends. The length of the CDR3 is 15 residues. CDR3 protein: CASSQELETRVGQYF. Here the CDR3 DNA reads TGTGCCAGCAGCCAGGAACTAGAGACCCGCGTCGGTCAGTACTTC.

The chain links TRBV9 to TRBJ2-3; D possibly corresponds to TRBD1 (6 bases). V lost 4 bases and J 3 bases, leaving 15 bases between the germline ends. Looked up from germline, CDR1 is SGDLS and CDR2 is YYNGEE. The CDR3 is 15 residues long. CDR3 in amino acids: CASSNRPGDTDTQYF. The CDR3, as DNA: TGTGCCAGCAGCAACAGGCCAGGGGATACAGATACGCAGTATTTT.

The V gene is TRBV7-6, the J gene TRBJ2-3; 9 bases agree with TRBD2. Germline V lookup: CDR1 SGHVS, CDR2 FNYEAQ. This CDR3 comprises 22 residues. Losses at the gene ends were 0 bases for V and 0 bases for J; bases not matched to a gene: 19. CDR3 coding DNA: TGTGCCAGCAGCTTAGCTGTAGCGGGAGCAACCACTTATACCTCTAGCACAGATACGCAGTATTTT. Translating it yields CASSLAVAGATTYTSSTDTQYF.

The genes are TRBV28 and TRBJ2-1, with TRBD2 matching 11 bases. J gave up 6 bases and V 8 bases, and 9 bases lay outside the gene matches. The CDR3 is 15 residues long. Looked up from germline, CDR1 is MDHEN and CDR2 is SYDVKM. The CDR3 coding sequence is TGTGCCAGCGGATTACTAGCGGGAGAGGGCAATGAGCAGTTCTTC. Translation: CASGLLAGEGNEQFF.

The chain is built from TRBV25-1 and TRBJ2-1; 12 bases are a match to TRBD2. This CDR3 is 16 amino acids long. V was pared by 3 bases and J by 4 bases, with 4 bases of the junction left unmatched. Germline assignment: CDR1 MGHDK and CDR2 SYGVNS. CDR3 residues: CASSEAGTSGYNEQFF. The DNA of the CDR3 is TGTGCCAGCAGTGAGGCCGGGACTAGCGGGTACAATGAGCAGTTCTTC.

The CDR3 DNA is TGTGCCAGCAGCCCCCGCGGGGGATGGACTGAAGCTTTCTTT. This translates into CASSPRGGWTEAFF. The V gene is TRBV13, the J gene TRBJ1-1; tentative D call: TRBD1 (5 bases). This CDR3 has 14 residues. Between the trimmed V and J ends, which lost 5 bases and 5 bases, there was a span of 15 bases. Germline CDR1 is PRHDT and CDR2 is FYEKMQ (reference sequence).

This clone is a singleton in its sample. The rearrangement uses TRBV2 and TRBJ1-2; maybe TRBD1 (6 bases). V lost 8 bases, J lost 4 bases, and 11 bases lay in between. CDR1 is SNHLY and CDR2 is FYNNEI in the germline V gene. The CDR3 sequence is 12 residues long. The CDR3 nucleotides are TGTGCCAGCGGGGACACCCCCTATGGCTACACCTTC. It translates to CASGDTPYGYTF.

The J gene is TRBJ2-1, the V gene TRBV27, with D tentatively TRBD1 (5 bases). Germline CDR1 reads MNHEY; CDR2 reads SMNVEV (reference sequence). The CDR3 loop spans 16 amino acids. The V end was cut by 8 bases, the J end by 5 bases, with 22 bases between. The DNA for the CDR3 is TGTGCCAGCTCCCTATTCACAGGTCTTCGAAACAATGAGCAGTTCTTC. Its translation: CASSLFTGLRNNEQFF.

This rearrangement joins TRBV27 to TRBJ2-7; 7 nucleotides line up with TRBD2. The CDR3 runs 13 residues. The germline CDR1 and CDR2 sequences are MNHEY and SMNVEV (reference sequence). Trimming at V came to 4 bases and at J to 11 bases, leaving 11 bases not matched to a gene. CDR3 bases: TGTGCCAGCAGTTCAAACCAAGGAGGGAGGGAGTACGTC. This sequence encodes CASSSNQGGREYV.

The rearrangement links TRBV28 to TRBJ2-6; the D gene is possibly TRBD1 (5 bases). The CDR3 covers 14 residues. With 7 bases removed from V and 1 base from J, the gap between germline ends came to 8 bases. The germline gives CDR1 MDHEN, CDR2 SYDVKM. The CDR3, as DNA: TGTGCCAGCACCAGGGTGTCTGGGGCCAACGTCCTGACTTTC. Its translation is CASTRVSGANVLTF.